This TCR beta chain was documented in a study of human T cells and chemical hapten exposure (TCRdb year 2021). Notes on the research overall: For sensitization, 2% DPC in acetone was applied to an approximately 2 cm by approximately 2 cm area of upper inner arm skin. Throughout the approximately 24-week study period, patients were also given weekly therapeutic DPC doses on the scalp. Patch testing was performed on the upper back with Finn chambers containing 0.01% DPC, and the patch tests were scored after 6 days according to International Contact Dermatitis Research Group standards. Most of the patients in the cohort were female, and the cohort covered alopecia areata with under or over 50% scalp involvement, alopecia totalis and alopecia universalis. Libraries were combined into a pool for sequencing, and differences in TCR yield between samples came mainly from small differences in library volumes within the pool. In alopecia patients, the study followed how the peripheral blood TCR repertoire changed in vivo over primary and secondary sensitization to diphenylcyclopropenone (DPC), a hapten. Blood samples were taken from patients before sensitization (week 0) and then at 2, 6 and about 24 weeks after DPC sensitization. Blood for TCR sequencing was provided by twenty-nine alopecia patients at one to four time points (pre-sensitization, 2, 6 and 24 weeks). The paper as a whole reports these results and caveats: Because every patient had alopecia, a presumed autoimmune disease, the patients' immune response might differ from that of healthy individuals. A positive correlation was found between the number of PT1 expanded TCRs and patch test score, with significance reached at thresholds 8, 16 and 32 but not 4. No change with DPC sensitization was found in the number of TCRs above 1 in 1000 frequency, and no evidence of global repertoire structure alterations was found. After repeated subsampling, the strength of the expansion versus patch-test correlation and the threshold at which it became significant changed. Significantly more large CDR3 similarity clusters were formed by expanded TCRs than by pre-sensitization or healthy control sets, consistent with antigen-driven responses.

Trimming accounts for 7 bases at V and 7 bases at J, while the number of junction bases matched to no gene is 16. Taken from cysteine to phenylalanine, the CDR3 has 16 residues. This entry keeps only the CDR3 DNA: 48 bases, framed from base 1. The germline V gene specifies MRHNA as CDR1 and SNTAGT as CDR2. Reading the label with the study, this specimen's time point is: patch test 1, 2 weeks after DPC sensitization. This specimen's treatment or condition label, per the study, means: therapeutic diphenylcyclopropenone sensitization with weekly scalp DPC. Blood at each patch-test visit was drawn before the patch test was applied. Patients were eligible if aged 18 to 70, diagnosed with alopecia and judged suitable for DPC therapy, and pregnant patients were excluded. Total RNA was extracted from unfractionated whole blood collected in Tempus Blood RNA tubes. To prepare the library, RACE was applied. The reads were generated on a NextSeq 500. Library preparation attached unique molecular identifiers to individual cDNA molecules for quantitative, reproducible TCR counting. Both TCR alpha and TCR beta chains were sequenced from each blood RNA sample. Per the authors' processing: Samples had a median of around 92,000 TCRs, with a range from roughly 23,224 to 750,000. V, J and CDR3 annotation of the TCR reads was carried out using the Decombinator software suite. To make PS versus PT1 abundance plots, every sample was subsampled to the same number of TCRs (28,000). Expanded TCRs were defined as absent before sensitization and observed at least eight times at the 2-week time point. The public reads were reanalyzed by TCRdb: fastp trimming at Q25, MiXCR alignment, in-frame beta chains only. When rows share a CDR3 protein, they turn into one entry using the most common DNA and genes. The authors' filters were not applied to this entry. The sample table lists some 70,000 distinct CDR3 sequences, around a third of them with a count of one. Of the sample, roughly 10% falls within the top ten clones.

A word on this clonotype: Its antigen has not been determined. Per-base quality was not reported, and no clone a single base away is much larger than it.

The rearrangement joined TRBV6-4 to TRBJ2-4; TRBD2 lines up with 7 middle nucleotides. Material: whole blood, obtained in connection with sensitization to the hapten diphenylcyclopropenone (DPC). This receptor was taken from a man between 35 and 55 years old with alopecia areata. Some clones in this sample may be carry-over from other donors' samples. The CDR3 is CASTPPSGAGRNIQYF. DNA sequence: TGTGCCAGCACCCCTCCCAGCGGGGCCGGGAGGAACATTCAGTACTTC.